This T cell receptor beta chain was profiled in a study of vaccination effects on CD4 cells after COVID-19. General study points: Clones from infection and from vaccination both contracted markedly late after vaccination. The study found that only 1 of 255 vaccine-induced clones from healthy vaccinees cross-reacted with common cold coronaviruses.

Prior to sequencing, the ViraFEST assay stimulated PBMC with viral peptide pools, which expanded the antigen-specific CD4+ T cells. At the end of over 8 days of culture, CD4+ T cells were isolated. All study participants received two doses of BNT162b2 or mRNA-1273 vaccine. Vaccinees lacked prior SARS-CoV-2 infection and tested negative for nucleocapsid antibodies. Peptides at 10 ug/ml and IL-2 at roughly 9.3 IU/ml were added to 1.5 million to 2.5 million PBMC per well. The sample holds one count of this clone. Its specificity is unknown. Clones were read by immunoSEQ multiplex PCR, and TCRdb kept only the in-frame ones, dropping some. This sample has about 69,000 clones; over 70% occur once, and the top ten carry under 2%. Deletions cut 2 bases from V and 5 bases from J, with 12 bases between. The CDR3 is made up of 14 amino acids. Germline V lookup: CDR1 MNHNS, CDR2 SASEGT.

This chain joins TRBV6-1 and TRBJ1-1; no definite D call. This sample comprised CD4+ T cells from PBMCs cultured with HCoV-229E spike peptides, obtained after COVID-19 vaccination. This TCR was sampled from a human donor who received a COVID-19 vaccine. The CDR3 sequence: CASSEPLTETEAFF. The CDR3 DNA follows: TGTGCCAGCAGTGAACCGCTCACGGAGACTGAAGCTTTCTTT.